This T cell receptor beta chain was identified during a study of T cells in Graves' hyperthyroidism and ophthalmopathy (dated by TCRdb to about 2019). Regarding the research as a whole: Peripheral blood samples were taken at the time of initial diagnosis, prior to any treatment. TCR V-J signatures able to tell the groups apart were searched for in a discovery cohort of approximately 95 patients, of whom roughly 42 had Graves' ophthalmopathy and roughly 59 had stable Graves' hyperthyroidism. An independent validation cohort of 18 to 20 hyperthyroidism patients and approximately 15 patients who later progressed to ophthalmopathy tested prospective prediction of ophthalmopathy. The approximately 100 discovery patients were divided at random into training and test sets in a 7:3 ratio. In addition, the study compared T-cell repertoires in thyroid tissue and in blood from about six Graves' hyperthyroidism patients. Once sampling was done, hyperthyroidism patients were given methimazole at a starting dose of 30 mg daily, whereas ophthalmopathy patients were given high-dose intravenous methylprednisolone. TCR Vbeta CDR3 sequencing of fewer than 150 peripheral blood samples (about 45 ophthalmopathy, around 80 hyperthyroidism and some 17 progressor patients) is reported in the paper. Results and caveats for the whole study, not just this receptor: During validation, the model predicted progression to ophthalmopathy a median of approximately 7 months ahead of onset, with 70.59% sensitivity and less than 85% specificity. No statistical method was used to set the sample size in advance, and investigators knew the group allocation. Most expanded thyroid clonotypes (frequency above 0.001) were also detected in blood, suggesting blood repertoires may reflect thyroid immune responses. Ophthalmopathy was separated from stable hyperthyroidism by a 13 V-J signature model, with about 88% sensitivity and about 81% specificity obtained in cross-validation and 80%/75% obtained in testing.

Moderately to severely active disease, a Clinical Activity Score of at least 3, a NOSPECS grade of at least 4, and a duration under 3 months were present in ophthalmopathy patients. Patients with uncontrolled infections, other autoimmune diseases, pregnancy or lactation were excluded. Diagnoses relied on clinical symptoms, serum thyroxine and TRAb, thyroid ultrasound and orbital computed tomography. PBMCs were separated from around 9.1 ml of fresh peripheral blood using Ficoll-Paque density gradient centrifugation. Total RNA was extracted using Trizol reagent, and RNA quality was assessed on an Agilent 2100 Bioanalyzer. The TCR beta CDR3 regions were amplified from RNA transcripts. A first-round RT-PCR of the TCR CDR3 used the HTBI primer set with the Qiagen OneStep RT-PCR kit. Libraries were constructed in a second round of multiplex PCR, after which size selection and purification were performed. The libraries were sequenced on an Illumina HiSeq2000 using paired-end 100 bp reads. As for how the authors treated the data: SOAPnuke was used to process the raw data, throwing out any read that contained adapters or uncalled bases, had a mean Phred below 15, or lacked an exact constant-primer or identifier match. High-quality paired reads were merged using COPE v1.2.5, and each unique nucleotide sequence was defined as a clonotype. MiTCR v1.1 was used to align clonotypes to the IMGT TRBV, TRBD and TRBJ reference segments. Analysis was restricted to V-J combinations with a frequency above 0.0001, which covered 99.2% of repertoires. The TCS score was defined as F50 (clonal expansion) divided by E x V (chaos), with BLOSUM62-based TCRdist calculated between CDR3 peptides within each V-J. Welch's t-statistics and random forest reduced roughly 500 V-J features to roughly 13, which were used in a naive Bayes classifier (R e1071). The public sequencing data were trimmed at Q25 with fastp and processed into clonotypes with MiXCR by TCRdb, which kept only in-frame beta chains. Rows merge per CDR3 protein into single entries with the most common DNA and genes. These V and J calls originate from TCRdb's pipeline instead of the authors' own analysis. The sample yields about 270,000 distinct CDR3 sequences; 20% to 25% were counted once. In total, the top ten clones hold around 64% of the sample.

V ends up 5 bases short and J 10 bases short, with an unmatched junction base count of 8. CDR1 MNHEY and CDR2 SVGEGT were looked up in the germline V gene. The CDR3 contains 13 residues, cysteine and phenylalanine counted. Left in the record is the CDR3 DNA by itself, 39 bases read in frame from the first base. As to this clonotype: Its antigen has not been determined. No much larger clonotype is one base removed from it; base qualities were not supplied.

The clonotype comes from a man aged 25 to 40 with Graves' ophthalmopathy. The chain is made from TRBV6-2 or TRBV6-3 and TRBJ2-1; 7 junctional bases match TRBD2. Sequencing used blood. Read as DNA, the sequence is TGTGCCAGCAGTCGAGATCATAGCGGGGAGCAGTTCTTC. It specifies CASSRDHSGEQFF.